The entry below describes one T cell receptor beta chain. Antigen specificity is unknown. This specimen comes from a study of cytomegalovirus exposure and HLA in healthy donors. Regarding the study as a whole: The listing of roughly 160 TCR beta chains classed them as cytomegalovirus-associated.

PCR was performed using 60 Vbeta and 13 Jbeta primers. The assay was immunoSEQ multiplex PCR, and TCRdb's table has in-frame clones only and misses some. This table has fewer than 130,000 clones, over 65% appearing once. Sequencing was performed on PBMCs. The receptor comes from a female donor in good health and CMV-seropositive.

The CDR3 DNA reads as TGTGCCAGCAGCGTACCGACTAGCGCCGAGCAGTACTTC. It encodes CASSVPTSAEQYF. This chain connects TRBV7-2 to TRBJ2-7; 8 bases fit TRBD2. The V segment lost 5 bases and the J segment 6 bases; nucleotides outside the gene matches: 6. This CDR3 region has 13 residues. CDR1 and CDR2 from the germline V gene are SGHTA and FQGNSA.